This TCR beta chain was documented in a study of CD8+ T cells in alopecia areata. Study at large: The authors grafted skin from approximately 6-12-month-old C3H/HeJ donors with spontaneous alopecia onto roughly 7-10-week-old female C3H/HeJ mice.

Regarding this clone: Genes here carry mouse names.

Scientists pooled cutaneous lymph node cells and sorted them on CD4, CD8alpha, NKG2D, NKG2ACE and other markers. After isolation, RNA underwent reverse transcription to generate cDNA as the sequencing template. Using immunoSEQ multiplex PCR, the repertoire was profiled, and TCRdb retains in-frame clones only, with some absent. Observed in the sample are about 270,000 clones, none of them singletons. This TCR was sampled from a C3H/HeJ mouse with alopecia areata. The strain's MHC: H2-k. The source material was CD4+ T cells sorted from a lymph node.

The chain's CDR3 is CASTAGPTGQLYF. CDR3 DNA, as far as it was read: TGTGCCAGCACAGCAGGGCCCACCGGG. The V and J genes are TRBV19 and TRBJ2-2, with D tentatively TRBD1 (5 bases). The read ends 4 residues early relative to the CDR3; the germline J gene fills the gap. Germline CDR1 and CDR2: FNHDT and SITEND (reference sequence). V lost 6 bases and J lost 4, with 10 bases in between. The CDR3 consists of 13 residues.